The clone carrying this T cell receptor beta chain was observed a handful of times. What it recognizes is unknown. This CDR3 contains 16 residues. After removal of 3 bases from V and 0 bases from J, the junction contained 5 bases not matched to a gene. In germline, CDR1 is SGHAT, CDR2 FQNNGV. This entry is derived from a study of T cells in narcolepsy. Study as a whole: Healthy controls were enrolled alongside patients with narcolepsy type 1 or type 2.

TCRdb's table, derived via immunoSEQ multiplex PCR, lists solely in-frame clones and lacks some. This table holds 2,500 or so clones, approximately 24% found once. The study's findings and limits: HCRT-specific and TRIB2-specific autoreactive clonotypes appeared among same-patient CSF and blood CD4+ clonotypes. Blood of same and different patients, but not healthy controls, reportedly held recurring autoreactive clonotypes.

The source is a human donor with narcolepsy. The sample was cultured CD4+ T cells from cerebrospinal fluid. This chain connects TRBV11-2 to TRBJ1-3; 7 bases map to TRBD1. For the CDR3, the DNA is TGTGCCAGCAGCTTGACAGGGACCACCTCTGGAAACACCATATATTTT. Translated, it gives CASSLTGTTSGNTIYF. Full variable domain (outside the CDR3, taken from reference TRBV11-2 and TRBJ1-3): EAGVAQSPRYKIIEKRQSVAFWCNPISGHATLYWYQQILGQGPKLLIQFQNNGVVDDSQLPKDRFSAERLKGVDSTLKIQPAKLEDSAVYLCASSLTGTTSGNTIYFGEGSWLTVV.